This T cell receptor beta chain was captured in a study of shared clonotypes between healthy human individuals. Study conclusions and caveats: The study generally estimated greater richness for naive than memory subsets.

Note on this clone: The antigen is unknown.

Every one of the donors was a Caucasian adult that lived in Nashville, Tennessee. Using immunoSEQ multiplex PCR, the repertoire was profiled, and TCRdb retains in-frame clones only, with some absent. The sample has about 1 million clones; 65% to 80% are singletons. The CDR3 sequence is 14 residues long. Looked up from germline, CDR1 is SNHLY and CDR2 is FYNNEI. With 10 bases clipped from V and 5 bases from J, the junction kept 6 bases outside the gene matches. The chain joins TRBV2 to TRBJ2-1, with 12 bases identical to TRBD2. This receptor was obtained from a man aged 18 to 29 in good health. The material sequenced was memory CD4+ T cells sorted from blood. As to subset: CD45RA-negative fraction. The CDR3: CATRGLAGHNEQFF. DNA of the CDR3: TGTGCCACCCGAGGACTAGCGGGACACAATGAGCAGTTCTTC.